This paragraph covers one T cell receptor (beta chain) sequence. The data stem from a study of blood T cell repertoires in COVID-19. Study information: There were acute and convalescent COVID-19 samples, and they came from the United States, Italy and Spain. In each case, the material was cDNA or gDNA derived from T cells, B-cell-depleted T cells, or PBMCs.

Per the original methods: For nucleated cells, counts were estimated from reference gene primer amplification. Sequencing used immunoSEQ multiplex PCR; TCRdb keeps in-frame clones, though not all of them. The V and J calls and clone size come from that table; D and trimming were worked out from the DNA. The sample includes some 50,000 clones, approximately 88% seen only once; the top ten take about 3%. Trimming cost V 4 bases and J 0 bases; bases outside gene matches: 6. This CDR3 contains 15 residues. The germline V gene has CDR1 GTSNPN and CDR2 SVGIG (reference sequence). This rearrangement joins TRBV30 to TRBJ1-3, with 7 nucleotides matching TRBD1. The sample comprised peripheral blood. The TCR sequence derives from a human donor in a cohort sampled during active COVID-19. Here the CDR3 DNA reads TGTGCCTGGAACCACAGGGGAATCTCTGGAAACACCATATATTTT. This translates into CAWNHRGISGNTIYF.